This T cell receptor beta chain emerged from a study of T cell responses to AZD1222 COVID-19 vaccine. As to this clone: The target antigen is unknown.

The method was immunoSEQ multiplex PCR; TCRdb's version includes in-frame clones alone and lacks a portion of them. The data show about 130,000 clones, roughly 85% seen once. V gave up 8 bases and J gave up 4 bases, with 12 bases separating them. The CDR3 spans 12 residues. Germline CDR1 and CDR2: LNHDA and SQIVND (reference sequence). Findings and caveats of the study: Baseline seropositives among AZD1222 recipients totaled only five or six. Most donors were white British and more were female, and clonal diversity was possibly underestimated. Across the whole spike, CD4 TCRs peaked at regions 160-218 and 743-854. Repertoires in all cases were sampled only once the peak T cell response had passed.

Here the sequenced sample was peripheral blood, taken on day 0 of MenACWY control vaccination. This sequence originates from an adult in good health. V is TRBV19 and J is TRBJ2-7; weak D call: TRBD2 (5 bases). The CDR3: CASAGDGYEQYF. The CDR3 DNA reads TGTGCCAGTGCCGGGGATGGGTACGAGCAGTACTTC. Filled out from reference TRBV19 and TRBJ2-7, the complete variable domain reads DGGITQSPKYLFRKEGQNVTLSCEQNLNHDAMYWYRQDPGQGLRLIYYSQIVNDFQKGDIAEGYSVSREKKESFPLTVTSAQKNPTAFYLCASAGDGYEQYFGPGTRLTVT.